Listed here is a single T cell receptor (beta chain). This sample stems from a study of blood T cell repertoires in COVID-19. Whole-study context: The United States, Italy and Spain were the sources of the acute and convalescent COVID-19 samples.

Repertoires were generated with immunoSEQ multiplex PCR, while TCRdb's copy carries only in-frame clones and drops some. The sample lists some 250,000 clones; approximately 84% were seen once. The sequence derives from a woman aged 25 to 39 who had recovered from COVID-19. The sequenced sample was peripheral blood.

The CDR3 region has the DNA TGTGCCTCTAGACTAGCGGGGGGGCAAGAGACCCAGTACTTC. Translation gives CASRLAGGQETQYF. The V call is TRBV30, the J call TRBJ2-5, with 14 bases matching TRBD2. Germline CDR1 and CDR2: GTSNPN and SVGIG (reference sequence). CDR3 length: 14 residues. V dropped 7 bases and J dropped 2; count of bases not matched to a gene: 3.